Listed here is a single T cell receptor beta chain. The entry originates in a study of blood T cell repertoires in COVID-19. Study summary: Specimens from acute and convalescent COVID-19 originated in the United States, Italy and Spain.

Germline V lookup: CDR1 SNHLY, CDR2 FYNNEI. The ends lost 7 bases at V and 9 bases at J; junction bases unmatched: 6. The CDR3 is 13 residues long. Original analysis: Nucleated cell counts were estimated from reference gene primer amplification. Sequencing used immunoSEQ multiplex PCR; TCRdb keeps in-frame clones, though not all of them. The V and J calls and the clone size are those of that table, but D and trimming were determined from the DNA. The sample holds about 82,000 clones, 75% to 90% seen once. The chain combines TRBV2 with TRBJ1-6, with TRBD1 matching 7 bases. The sequence came from a woman in her forties with active or convalescent COVID-19. The sample was peripheral blood. The CDR3 loop reads CASTGQDFSPLHF. The CDR3 DNA sequence: TGTGCCAGCACCGGACAGGATTTTTCACCCCTCCACTTT.